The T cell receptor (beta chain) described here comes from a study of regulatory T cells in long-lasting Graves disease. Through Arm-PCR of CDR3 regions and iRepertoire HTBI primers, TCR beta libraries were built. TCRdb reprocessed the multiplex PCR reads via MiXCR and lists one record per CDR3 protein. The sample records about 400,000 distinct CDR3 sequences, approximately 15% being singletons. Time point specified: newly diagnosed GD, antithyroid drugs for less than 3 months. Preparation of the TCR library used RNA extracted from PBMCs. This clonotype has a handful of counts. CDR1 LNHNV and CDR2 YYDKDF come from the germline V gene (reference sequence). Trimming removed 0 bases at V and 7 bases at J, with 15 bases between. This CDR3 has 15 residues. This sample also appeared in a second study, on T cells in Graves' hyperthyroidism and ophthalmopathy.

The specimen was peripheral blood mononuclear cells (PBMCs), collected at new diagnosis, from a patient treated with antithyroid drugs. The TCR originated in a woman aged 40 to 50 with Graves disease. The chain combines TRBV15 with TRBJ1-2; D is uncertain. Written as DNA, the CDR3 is TGTGCCACCAGCAGAGAAAGTCGAGCCACGAGTGGCTACACCTTC. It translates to CATSRESRATSGYTF.